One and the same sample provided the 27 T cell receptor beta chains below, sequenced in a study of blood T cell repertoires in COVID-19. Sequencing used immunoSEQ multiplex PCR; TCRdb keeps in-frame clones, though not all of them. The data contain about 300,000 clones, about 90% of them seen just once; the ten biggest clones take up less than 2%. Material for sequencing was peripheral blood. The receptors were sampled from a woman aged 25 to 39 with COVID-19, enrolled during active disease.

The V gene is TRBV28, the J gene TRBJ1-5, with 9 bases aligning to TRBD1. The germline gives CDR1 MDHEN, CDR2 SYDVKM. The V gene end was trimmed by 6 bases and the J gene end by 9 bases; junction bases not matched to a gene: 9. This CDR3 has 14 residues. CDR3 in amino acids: CASREQGAVLPQHF. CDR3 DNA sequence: TGTGCCAGCAGGGAACAGGGGGCGGTTCTGCCCCAGCATTTT.

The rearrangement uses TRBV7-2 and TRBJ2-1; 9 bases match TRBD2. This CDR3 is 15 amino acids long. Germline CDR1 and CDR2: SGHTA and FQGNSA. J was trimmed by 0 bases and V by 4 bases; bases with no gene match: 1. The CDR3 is CASSSTSGSYNEQFF. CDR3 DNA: TGTGCCAGCAGCTCGACTAGCGGCTCCTACAATGAGCAGTTCTTC.

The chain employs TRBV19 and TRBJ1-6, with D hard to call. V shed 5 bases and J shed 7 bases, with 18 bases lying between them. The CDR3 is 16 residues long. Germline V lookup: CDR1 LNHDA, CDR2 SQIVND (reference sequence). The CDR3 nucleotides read TGTGCCAGTAGTTCCCCCCCCGGCGGGCAAAATTCACCCCTCCACTTT. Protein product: CASSSPPGGQNSPLHF.

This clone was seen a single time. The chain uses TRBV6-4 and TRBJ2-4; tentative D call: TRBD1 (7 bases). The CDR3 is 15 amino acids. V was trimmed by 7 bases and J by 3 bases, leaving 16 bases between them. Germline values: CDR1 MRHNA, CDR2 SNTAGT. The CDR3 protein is CASKGGDRYKNIQYF. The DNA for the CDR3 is TGTGCCAGCAAAGGAGGGGACAGATACAAAAACATTCAGTACTTC.

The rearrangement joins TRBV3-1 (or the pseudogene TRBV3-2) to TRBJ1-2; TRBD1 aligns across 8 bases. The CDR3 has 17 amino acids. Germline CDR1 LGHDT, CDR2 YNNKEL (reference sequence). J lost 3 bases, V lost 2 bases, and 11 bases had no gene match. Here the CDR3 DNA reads TGTGCCAGCAGCCAACTGGGACAGGCGACTTTCGACTATGGCTACACCTTC. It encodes CASSQLGQATFDYGYTF.

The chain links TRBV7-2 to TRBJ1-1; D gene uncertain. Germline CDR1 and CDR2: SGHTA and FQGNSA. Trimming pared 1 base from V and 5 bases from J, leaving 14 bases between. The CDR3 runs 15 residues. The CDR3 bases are TGTGCCAGCAGCTTAGTGAAGCTGCAGAGGACTGAAGCTTTCTTT. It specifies CASSLVKLQRTEAFF. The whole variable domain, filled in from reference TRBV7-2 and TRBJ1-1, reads GAGVSQSPSNKVTEKGKDVELRCDPISGHTALYWYRQSLGQGLEFLIYFQGNSAPDKSGLPSDRFSAERTGGSVSTLTIQRTQQEDSAVYLCASSLVKLQRTEAFFGQGTRLTVV.

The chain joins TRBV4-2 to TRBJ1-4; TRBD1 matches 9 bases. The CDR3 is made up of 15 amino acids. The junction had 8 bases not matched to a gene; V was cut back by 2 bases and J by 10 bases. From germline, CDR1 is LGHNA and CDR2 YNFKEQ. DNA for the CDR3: TGTGCCAGCAGCCAACAACAGGGGGCGCAGGGAAAACTGTTTTTT. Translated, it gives CASSQQQGAQGKLFF.

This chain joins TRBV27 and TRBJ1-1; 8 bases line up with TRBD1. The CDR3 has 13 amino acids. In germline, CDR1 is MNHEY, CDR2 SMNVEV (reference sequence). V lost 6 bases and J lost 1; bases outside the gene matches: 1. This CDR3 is CASSGQGNTEAFF. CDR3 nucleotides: TGTGCCAGCAGCGGACAGGGGAACACTGAAGCTTTCTTT.

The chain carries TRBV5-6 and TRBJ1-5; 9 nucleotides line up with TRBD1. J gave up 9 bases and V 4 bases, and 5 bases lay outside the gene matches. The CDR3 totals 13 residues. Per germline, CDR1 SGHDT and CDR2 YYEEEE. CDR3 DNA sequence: TGTGCCAGCAGCCGGACAGGGGACGGGCCCCAGCATTTT. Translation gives CASSRTGDGPQHF.

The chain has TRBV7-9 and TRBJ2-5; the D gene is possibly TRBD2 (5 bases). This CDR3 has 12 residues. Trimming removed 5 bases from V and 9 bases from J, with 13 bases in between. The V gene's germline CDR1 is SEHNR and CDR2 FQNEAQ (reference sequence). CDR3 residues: CASSRAPGSQYF. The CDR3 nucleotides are TGTGCCAGCAGCCGGGCCCCGGGGTCCCAGTACTTC.

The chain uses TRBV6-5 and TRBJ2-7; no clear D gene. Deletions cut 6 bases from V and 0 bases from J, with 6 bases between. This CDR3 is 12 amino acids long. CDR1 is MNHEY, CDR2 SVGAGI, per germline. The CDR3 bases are TGTGCCAGCAGCCGAGGCTCCTACGAGCAGTACTTC. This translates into CASSRGSYEQYF.

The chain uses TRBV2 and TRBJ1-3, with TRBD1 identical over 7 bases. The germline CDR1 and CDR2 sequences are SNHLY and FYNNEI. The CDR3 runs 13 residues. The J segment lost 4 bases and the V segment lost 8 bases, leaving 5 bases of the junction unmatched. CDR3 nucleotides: TGTGCCAGCCGACAGGGAGTAGGAAACACCATATATTTT. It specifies CASRQGVGNTIYF. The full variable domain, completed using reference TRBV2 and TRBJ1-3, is EPEVTQTPSHQVTQMGQEVILRCVPISNHLYFYWYRQILGQKVEFLVSFYNNEISEKSEIFDDQFSVERPDGSNFTLKIRSTKLEDSAMYFCASRQGVGNTIYFGEGSWLTVV.

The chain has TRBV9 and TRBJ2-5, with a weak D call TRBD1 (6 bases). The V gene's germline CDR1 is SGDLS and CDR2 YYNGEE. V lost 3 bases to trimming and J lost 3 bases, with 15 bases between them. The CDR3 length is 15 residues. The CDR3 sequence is CASSEQGIVEETQYF. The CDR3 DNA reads TGTGCCAGCAGCGAACAGGGTATAGTCGAAGAGACCCAGTACTTC.

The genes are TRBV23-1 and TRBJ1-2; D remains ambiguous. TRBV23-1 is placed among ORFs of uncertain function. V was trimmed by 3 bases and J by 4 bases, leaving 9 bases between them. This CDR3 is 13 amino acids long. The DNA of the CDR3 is TGCGCCAGCAGTCAGGCCTCGTGCTATGGCTACACCTTC. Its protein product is CASSQASCYGYTF.

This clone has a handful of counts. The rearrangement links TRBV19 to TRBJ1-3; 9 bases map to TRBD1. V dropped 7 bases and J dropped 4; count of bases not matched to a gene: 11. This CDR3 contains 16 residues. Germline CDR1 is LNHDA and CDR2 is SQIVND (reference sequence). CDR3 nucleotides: TGTGCCAGTACCCAGACACAGGGGGCATCGGGAAACACCATATATTTT. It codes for CASTQTQGASGNTIYF.

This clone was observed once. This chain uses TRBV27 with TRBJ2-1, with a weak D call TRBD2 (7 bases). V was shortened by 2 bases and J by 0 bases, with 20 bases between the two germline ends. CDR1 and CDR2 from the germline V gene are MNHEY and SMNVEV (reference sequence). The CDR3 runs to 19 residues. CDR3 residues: CASSLRGVAGASSYNEQFF. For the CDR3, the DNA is TGTGCCAGCAGTTTACGGGGCGTTGCGGGGGCCTCCTCCTACAATGAGCAGTTCTTC.

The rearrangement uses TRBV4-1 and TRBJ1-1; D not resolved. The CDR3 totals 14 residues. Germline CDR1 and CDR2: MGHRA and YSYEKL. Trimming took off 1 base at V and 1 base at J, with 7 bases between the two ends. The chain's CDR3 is CASSQASENTEAFF. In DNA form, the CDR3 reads TGCGCCAGCAGCCAAGCTTCAGAGAACACTGAAGCTTTCTTT.

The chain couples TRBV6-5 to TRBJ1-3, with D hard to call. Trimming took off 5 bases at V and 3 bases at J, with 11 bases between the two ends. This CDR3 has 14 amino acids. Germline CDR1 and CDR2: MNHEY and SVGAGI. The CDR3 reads CASSLGIGGNTIYF. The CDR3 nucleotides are TGTGCCAGCAGTCTTGGTATCGGTGGAAACACCATATATTTT.

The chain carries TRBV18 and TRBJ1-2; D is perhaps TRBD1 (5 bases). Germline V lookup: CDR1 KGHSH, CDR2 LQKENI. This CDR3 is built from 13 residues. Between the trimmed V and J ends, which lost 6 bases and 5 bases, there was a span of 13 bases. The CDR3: CASSPLGGYGYTF. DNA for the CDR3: TGTGCCAGCTCCCCCCTCGGGGGGTATGGCTACACCTTC.

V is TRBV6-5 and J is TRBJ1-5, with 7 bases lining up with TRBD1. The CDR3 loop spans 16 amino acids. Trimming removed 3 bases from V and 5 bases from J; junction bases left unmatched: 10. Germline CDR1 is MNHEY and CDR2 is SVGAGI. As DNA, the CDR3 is TGTGCCAGCAGTTATCGACCAGACAGGGCGGATCAGCCCCAGCATTTT. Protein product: CASSYRPDRADQPQHF.

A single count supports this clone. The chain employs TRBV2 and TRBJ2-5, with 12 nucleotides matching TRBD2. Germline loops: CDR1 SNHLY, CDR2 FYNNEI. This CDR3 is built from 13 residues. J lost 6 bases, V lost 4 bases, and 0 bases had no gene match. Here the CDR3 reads CASSGTSGKTQYF. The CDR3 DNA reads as TGTGCCAGCAGTGGGACTAGCGGGAAGACCCAGTACTTC.

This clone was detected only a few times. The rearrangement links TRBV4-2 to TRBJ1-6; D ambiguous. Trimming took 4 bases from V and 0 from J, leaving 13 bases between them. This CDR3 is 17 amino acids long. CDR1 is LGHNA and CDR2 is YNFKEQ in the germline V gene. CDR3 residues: CASSPKLESSYNSPLHF. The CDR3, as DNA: TGTGCCAGCAGCCCGAAACTAGAGAGCTCCTATAATTCACCCCTCCACTTT.

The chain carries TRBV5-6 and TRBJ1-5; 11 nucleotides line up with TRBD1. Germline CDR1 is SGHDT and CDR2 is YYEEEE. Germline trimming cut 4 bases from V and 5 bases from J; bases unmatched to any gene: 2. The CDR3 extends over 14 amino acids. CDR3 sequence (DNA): TGTGCCAGCAGCCGGGGACAGGGGGATCAGCCCCAGCATTTT. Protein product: CASSRGQGDQPQHF.

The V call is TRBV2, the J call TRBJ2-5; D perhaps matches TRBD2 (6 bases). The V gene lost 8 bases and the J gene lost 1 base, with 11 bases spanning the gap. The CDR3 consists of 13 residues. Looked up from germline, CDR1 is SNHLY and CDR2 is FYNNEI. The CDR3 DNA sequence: TGTGCCAGCGCCACGCGGGGCCAAGAGACCCAGTACTTC. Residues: CASATRGQETQYF.

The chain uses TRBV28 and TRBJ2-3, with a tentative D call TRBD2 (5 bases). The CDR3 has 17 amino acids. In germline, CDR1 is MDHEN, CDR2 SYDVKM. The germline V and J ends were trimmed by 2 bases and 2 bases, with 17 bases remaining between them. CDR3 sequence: CASSLNAGLAVTDTQYF. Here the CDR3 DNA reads TGTGCCAGCAGTTTAAACGCGGGCCTCGCAGTCACAGATACGCAGTATTTT.

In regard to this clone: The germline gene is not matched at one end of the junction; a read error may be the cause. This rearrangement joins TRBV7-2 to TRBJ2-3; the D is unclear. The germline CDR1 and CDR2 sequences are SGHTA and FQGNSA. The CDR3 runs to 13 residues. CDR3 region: CASSLVNTNTQYF. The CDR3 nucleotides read TGTGCCAGCAGCTTAGTTAACACAAATACGCAGTATTTT. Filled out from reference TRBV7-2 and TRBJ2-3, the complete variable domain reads GAGVSQSPSNKVTEKGKDVELRCDPISGHTALYWYRQSLGQGLEFLIYFQGNSAPDKSGLPSDRFSAERTGGSVSTLTIQRTQQEDSAVYLCASSLVNTNTQYFGPGTRLTVL.

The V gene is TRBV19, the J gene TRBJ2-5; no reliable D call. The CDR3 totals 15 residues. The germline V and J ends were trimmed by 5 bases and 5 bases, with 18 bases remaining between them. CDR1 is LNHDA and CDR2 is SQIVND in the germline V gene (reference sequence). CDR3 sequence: CASSLGSNGRETQYF. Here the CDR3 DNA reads TGTGCCAGTAGTCTCGGGTCCAACGGAAGGGAGACCCAGTACTTC.